One sample yielded the 6 T cell receptor beta chains listed below, sequenced in a study of PD-L1 blockade in urothelial cancer. As to time point: pretreatment peripheral blood. TCRdb keeps only in-frame clones here, not all; method: immunoSEQ multiplex PCR. The table has over 65,000 clones, about nine tenths seen once; the top ten hold approximately 4.5%. Specimen: PBMCs, collected around atezolizumab (anti-PD-L1) treatment. These receptors all stem from a man aged 70-80 years with urothelial cancer.

This rearrangement joins TRBV29-1 to TRBJ1-1; D may be TRBD1 (5 bases). The CDR3 has 12 residues. V lost 4 bases and J 4 bases, leaving 10 bases between the germline ends. Germline V gene sequence: CDR1 SQVTM, CDR2 ANQGSEA. This chain's CDR3 is CSVGAGRTEAFF. For the CDR3, the DNA is TGCAGCGTTGGGGCAGGGCGCACTGAAGCTTTCTTT.

This clone has just one count. This chain uses TRBV27 with TRBJ1-1; possible D gene TRBD1, 5 bases. With 0 bases removed from V and 6 bases from J, the gap between germline ends came to 11 bases. Germline V lookup: CDR1 MNHEY, CDR2 SMNVEV (reference sequence). The CDR3 loop spans 14 amino acids. This CDR3 is CASSLSRRDSEAFF. DNA of the CDR3: TGTGCCAGCAGTTTATCCAGGAGGGACTCTGAAGCTTTCTTT.

This clone turned up a few times. This chain joins TRBV28 and TRBJ1-1, with a tentative D call TRBD1 (6 bases). The V gene lost 7 bases and the J gene lost 3 bases, with 18 bases spanning the gap. CDR1 and CDR2 (germline): MDHEN, SYDVKM. The CDR3 length is 15 residues. The CDR3 region has the DNA TGTGCCAGCACCCTAGGGGGGGCCGTGGACACTGAAGCTTTCTTT. It yields the protein CASTLGGAVDTEAFF.

The chain links TRBV9 to TRBJ2-5; D might be TRBD2 (6 bases). Between the trimmed V and J ends, which lost 3 bases and 4 bases, there was a span of 16 bases. Germline-derived CDR1 and CDR2 are SGDLS and YYNGEE. This CDR3 is 15 amino acids long. The CDR3 nucleotides read TGTGCCAGCAGCGAGGCCGGGAGTCGTGTAGAGACCCAGTACTTC. Translation: CASSEAGSRVETQYF. Together with reference TRBV9 and TRBJ2-5, the CDR3 gives the full variable domain: DSGVTQTPKHLITATGQRVTLRCSPRSGDLSVYWYQQSLDQGLQFLIQYYNGEERAKGNILERFSAQQFPDLHSELNLSSLELGDSALYFCASSEAGSRVETQYFGPGTRLLVL.

V and J are TRBV11-2 and TRBJ2-3, with TRBD2 identical over 7 bases. V trimming: 0 bases; J trimming: 3 bases; junction bases outside the gene matches: 3. The CDR3 has 15 amino acids. Germline V gene sequence: CDR1 SGHAT, CDR2 FQNNGV. CDR3 residues: CASSLEGGSTDTQYF. CDR3 sequence (DNA): TGTGCCAGCAGCTTAGAAGGCGGGAGTACAGATACGCAGTATTTT.

V usage is TRBV27 and J usage is TRBJ1-2; D is unresolved. The germline V gene encodes CDR1 MNHEY and CDR2 SMNVEV (reference sequence). CDR3 length equals 15 residues. V lost 0 bases and J 5 bases, leaving 13 bases between the germline ends. The CDR3 sequence: CASSLSSGGRYGYTF. CDR3 sequence (DNA): TGTGCCAGCAGTTTATCTTCCGGCGGGAGGTATGGCTACACCTTC.